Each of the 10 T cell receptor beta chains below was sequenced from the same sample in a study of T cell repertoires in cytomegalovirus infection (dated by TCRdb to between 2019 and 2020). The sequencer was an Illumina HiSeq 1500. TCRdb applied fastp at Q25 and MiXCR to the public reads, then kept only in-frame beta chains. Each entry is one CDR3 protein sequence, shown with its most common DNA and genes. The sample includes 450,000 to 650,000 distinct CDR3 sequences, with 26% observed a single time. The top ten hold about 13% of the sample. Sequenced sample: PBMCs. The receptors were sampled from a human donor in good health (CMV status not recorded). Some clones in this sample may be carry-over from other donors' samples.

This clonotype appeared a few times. CDR3 region: CASSLGAGGLNEQYV. The CDR3, as DNA: TGTGCCAGCAGCTTAGGCGCGGGAGGTTTGAACGAGCAGTACGTC. The gene calls are TRBV11-2 and TRBJ2-7; 8 bases fit TRBD2. CDR3 size: 15 residues. From germline, CDR1 is SGHAT and CDR2 FQNNGV. With 1 base clipped from V and 5 bases from J, the junction kept 7 bases outside the gene matches.

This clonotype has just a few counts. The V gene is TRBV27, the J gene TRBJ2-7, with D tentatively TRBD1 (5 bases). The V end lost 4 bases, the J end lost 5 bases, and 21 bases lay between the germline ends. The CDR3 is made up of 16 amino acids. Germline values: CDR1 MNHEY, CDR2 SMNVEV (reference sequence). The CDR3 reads CASSSYILDTGHEQYF. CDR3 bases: TGTGCCAGCAGTTCCTATATACTCGACACAGGTCACGAGCAGTACTTC.

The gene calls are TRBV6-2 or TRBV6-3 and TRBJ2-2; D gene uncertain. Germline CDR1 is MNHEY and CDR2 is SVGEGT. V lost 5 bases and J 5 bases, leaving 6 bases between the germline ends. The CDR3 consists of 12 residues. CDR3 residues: CASSKQTGELFF. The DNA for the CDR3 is TGTGCCAGCAGTAAACAGACCGGGGAGCTGTTTTTT.

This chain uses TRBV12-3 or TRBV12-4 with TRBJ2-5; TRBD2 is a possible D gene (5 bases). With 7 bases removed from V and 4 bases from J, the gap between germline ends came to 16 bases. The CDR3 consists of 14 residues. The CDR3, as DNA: TGTGCCAGCACCTTAGAGGGTCCGGTAGAGACCCAGTACTTC. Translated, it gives CASTLEGPVETQYF.

The CDR3 bases are TGTGCCAGCAGTTCTGGGAGGAACATTCAGTACTTC. It translates to CASSSGRNIQYF. The chain has TRBV27 and TRBJ2-4; perhaps TRBD2 as D (6 bases). The CDR3 is 12 amino acids. The V gene lost 4 bases and the J gene lost 7 bases, with 8 bases spanning the gap. The germline CDR1 and CDR2 sequences are MNHEY and SMNVEV (reference sequence).

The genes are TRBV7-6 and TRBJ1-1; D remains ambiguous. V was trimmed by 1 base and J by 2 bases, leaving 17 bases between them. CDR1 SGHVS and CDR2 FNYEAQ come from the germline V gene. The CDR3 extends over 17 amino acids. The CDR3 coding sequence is TGTGCCAGCAGCTTAGGGGATTGGTGGGCCGTAAACACTGAAGCTTTCTTT. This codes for CASSLGDWWAVNTEAFF.

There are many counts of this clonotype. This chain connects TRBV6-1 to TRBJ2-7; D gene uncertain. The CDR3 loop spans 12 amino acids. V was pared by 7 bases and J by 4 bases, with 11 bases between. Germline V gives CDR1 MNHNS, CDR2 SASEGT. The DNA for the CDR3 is TGTGCCAGCACCAACTGGGCTTACGAGCAGTACTTC. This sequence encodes CASTNWAYEQYF.

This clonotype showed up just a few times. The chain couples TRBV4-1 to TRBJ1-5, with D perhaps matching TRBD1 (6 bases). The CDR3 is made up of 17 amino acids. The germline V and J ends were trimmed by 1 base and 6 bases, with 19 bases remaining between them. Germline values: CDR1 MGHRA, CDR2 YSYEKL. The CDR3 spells CASSQVKGVGISQPQHF. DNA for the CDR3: TGCGCCAGCAGCCAAGTTAAGGGGGTTGGTATCAGTCAGCCCCAGCATTTT.

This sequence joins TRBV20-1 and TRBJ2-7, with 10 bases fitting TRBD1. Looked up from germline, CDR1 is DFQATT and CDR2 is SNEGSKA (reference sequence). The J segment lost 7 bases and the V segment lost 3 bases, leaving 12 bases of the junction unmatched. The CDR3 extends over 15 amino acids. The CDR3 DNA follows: TGCAGTGCTAGGCCACCGACAGGGGGCGAAGTTGAGCAGTACTTC. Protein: CSARPPTGGEVEQYF.

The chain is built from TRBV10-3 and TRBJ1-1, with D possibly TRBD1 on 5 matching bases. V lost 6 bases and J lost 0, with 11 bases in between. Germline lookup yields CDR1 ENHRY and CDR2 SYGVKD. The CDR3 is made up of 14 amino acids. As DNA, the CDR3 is TGTGCCATCAGCATGACAGAGTTGAACACTGAAGCTTTCTTT. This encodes CAISMTELNTEAFF.